Included here is one T cell receptor beta chain sequence, with context. Germline CDR1 reads SGHAT; CDR2 reads FQNNGV. Trimming removed 0 bases from V and 7 bases from J, with 15 bases in between. The CDR3 has 15 residues. This specimen comes from a study of OX40 agonist ivuxolimab in advanced cancers. Using immunoSEQ multiplex PCR, the repertoire was profiled, and TCRdb retains in-frame clones only, with some absent. The sample has about 80,000 clones; 92% are singletons. V is TRBV11-2 and J is TRBJ1-1; the D gene is possibly TRBD1 (5 bases). This TCR was sampled from an adult with an advanced solid tumor such as melanoma, head and neck, liver or kidney cancer. The specimen comprised CD4+ or CD8+ T cells sorted from blood, sampled in a trial of the OX40 agonist ivuxolimab. CDR3: CASSLESGWGGEAFF. CDR3 bases: TGTGCCAGCAGCTTAGAATCAGGGTGGGGAGGTGAAGCTTTCTTT.